This T cell receptor beta chain came from a study of T cells in narcolepsy. After removal of 0 bases from V and 8 bases from J, the junction contained 14 bases not matched to a gene. This CDR3 has 17 residues. Germline V gene data show CDR1 as SGHRS and CDR2 as YFSETQ. The data were produced by immunoSEQ multiplex PCR, yet TCRdb's version contains in-frame clones alone and is incomplete. The sample holds 20,000 to 25,000 clones, approximately 85% seen once. Concerning this clone: The antigen is not known.

General observations from the study: Comparing one patient's CSF and blood CD4+ clonotypes highlighted HCRT- and TRIB2-specific autoreactive clonotypes.

This sequence was found in a human donor in good health. V usage is TRBV5-1 and J usage is TRBJ1-2; 9 bases match TRBD1. Sequencing was carried out using memory (CD45RA-) CD4+ T cells from blood. In nucleotides, the CDR3 is TGCGCCAGCAGCTTGGCTCTTGCCGGGCTTACAGGGGGCGGCTACACCTTC. Its translation is CASSLALAGLTGGGYTF.